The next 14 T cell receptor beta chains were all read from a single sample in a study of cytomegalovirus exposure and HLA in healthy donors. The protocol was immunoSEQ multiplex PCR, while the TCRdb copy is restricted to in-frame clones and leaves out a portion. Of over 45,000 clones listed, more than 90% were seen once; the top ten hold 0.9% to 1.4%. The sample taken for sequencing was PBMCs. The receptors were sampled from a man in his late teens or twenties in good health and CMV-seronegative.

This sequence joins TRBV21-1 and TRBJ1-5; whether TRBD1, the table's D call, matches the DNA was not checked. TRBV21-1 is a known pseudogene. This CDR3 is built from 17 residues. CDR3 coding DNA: TGTGCCAGCAGCGGCCACAGGGGGCGGTGGCACAATCAGCCCCAGCATTTT. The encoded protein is CASSGHRGRWHNQPQHF.

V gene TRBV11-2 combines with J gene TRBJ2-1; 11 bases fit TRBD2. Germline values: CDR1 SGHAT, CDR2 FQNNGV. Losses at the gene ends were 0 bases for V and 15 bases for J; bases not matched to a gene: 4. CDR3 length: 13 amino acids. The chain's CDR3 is CASSLDRLAGPFF. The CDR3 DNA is TGTGCCAGCAGCTTAGATAGACTAGCGGGACCGTTCTTC.

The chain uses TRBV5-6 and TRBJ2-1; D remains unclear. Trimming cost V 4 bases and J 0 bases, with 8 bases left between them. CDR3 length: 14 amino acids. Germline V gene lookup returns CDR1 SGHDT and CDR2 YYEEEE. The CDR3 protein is CASSLPSSYNEQFF. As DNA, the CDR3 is TGTGCCAGCAGCCTCCCTAGCTCCTACAATGAGCAGTTCTTC.

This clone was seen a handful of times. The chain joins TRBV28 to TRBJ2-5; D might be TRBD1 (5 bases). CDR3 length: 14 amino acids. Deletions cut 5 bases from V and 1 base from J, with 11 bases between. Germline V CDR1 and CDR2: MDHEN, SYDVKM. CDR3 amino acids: CASSGHRSQETQYF. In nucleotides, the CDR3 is TGTGCCAGCAGTGGCCACAGGAGCCAAGAGACCCAGTACTTC.

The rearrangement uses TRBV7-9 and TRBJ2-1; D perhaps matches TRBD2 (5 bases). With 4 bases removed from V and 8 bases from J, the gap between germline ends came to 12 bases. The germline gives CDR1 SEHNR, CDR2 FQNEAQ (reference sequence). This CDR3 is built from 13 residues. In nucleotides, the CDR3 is TGTGCCAGCAGCTATGGGCTAGCTCATGAGCAGTTCTTC. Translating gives CASSYGLAHEQFF.

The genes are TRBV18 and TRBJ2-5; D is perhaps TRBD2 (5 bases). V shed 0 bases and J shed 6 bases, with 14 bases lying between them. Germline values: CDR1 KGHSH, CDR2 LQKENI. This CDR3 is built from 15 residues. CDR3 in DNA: TGTGCCAGCTCACCACCGTCTCTGGGAGAAAAGACCCAGTACTTC. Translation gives CASSPPSLGEKTQYF.

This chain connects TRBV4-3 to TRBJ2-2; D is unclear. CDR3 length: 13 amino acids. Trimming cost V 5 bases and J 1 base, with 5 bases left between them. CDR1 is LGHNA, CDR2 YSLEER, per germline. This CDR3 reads CASSFRNTGELFF. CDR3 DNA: TGCGCCAGCAGCTTCAGGAACACCGGGGAGCTGTTTTTT.

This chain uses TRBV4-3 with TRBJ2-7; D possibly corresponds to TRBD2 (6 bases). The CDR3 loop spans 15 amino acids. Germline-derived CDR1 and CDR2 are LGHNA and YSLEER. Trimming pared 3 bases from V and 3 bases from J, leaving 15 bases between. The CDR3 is CASSQSRAGSYEQYF. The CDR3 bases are TGCGCCAGCAGCCAGTCCAGGGCCGGGAGCTACGAGCAGTACTTC.

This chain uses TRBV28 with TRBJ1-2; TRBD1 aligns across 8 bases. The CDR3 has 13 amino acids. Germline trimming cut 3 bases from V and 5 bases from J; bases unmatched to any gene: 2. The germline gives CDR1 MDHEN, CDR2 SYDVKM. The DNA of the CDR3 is TGTGCCAGCAGTTTGACAGGGGAGTATGGCTACACCTTC. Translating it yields CASSLTGEYGYTF.

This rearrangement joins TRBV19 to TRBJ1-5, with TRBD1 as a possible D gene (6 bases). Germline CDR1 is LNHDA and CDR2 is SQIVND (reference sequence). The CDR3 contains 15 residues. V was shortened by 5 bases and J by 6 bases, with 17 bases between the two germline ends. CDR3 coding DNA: TGTGCCAGTAGTTCAGAGCAGGGGCGTACTCAGCCCCAGCATTTT. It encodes CASSSEQGRTQPQHF.

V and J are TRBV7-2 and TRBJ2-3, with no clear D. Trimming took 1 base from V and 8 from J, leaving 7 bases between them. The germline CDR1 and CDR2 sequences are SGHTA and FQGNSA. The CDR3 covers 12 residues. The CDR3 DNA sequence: TGTGCCAGCAGCTTAGGCCGGGTTACGCAGTATTTT. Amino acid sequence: CASSLGRVTQYF. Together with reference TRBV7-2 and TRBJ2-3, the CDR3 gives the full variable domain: GAGVSQSPSNKVTEKGKDVELRCDPISGHTALYWYRQSLGQGLEFLIYFQGNSAPDKSGLPSDRFSAERTGGSVSTLTIQRTQQEDSAVYLCASSLGRVTQYFGPGTRLTVL.

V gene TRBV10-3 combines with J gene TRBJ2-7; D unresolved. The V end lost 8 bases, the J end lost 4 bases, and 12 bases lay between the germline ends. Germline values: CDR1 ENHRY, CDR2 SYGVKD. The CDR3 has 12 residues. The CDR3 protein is CAIGLNPYEQYF. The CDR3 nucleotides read TGTGCCATCGGGCTAAACCCTTACGAGCAGTACTTC.

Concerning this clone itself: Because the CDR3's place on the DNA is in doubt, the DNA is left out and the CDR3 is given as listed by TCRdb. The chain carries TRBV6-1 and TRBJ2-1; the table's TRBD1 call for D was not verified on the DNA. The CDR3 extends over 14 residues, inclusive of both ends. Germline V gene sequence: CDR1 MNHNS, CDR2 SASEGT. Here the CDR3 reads CASSTSGQYNEQFF.

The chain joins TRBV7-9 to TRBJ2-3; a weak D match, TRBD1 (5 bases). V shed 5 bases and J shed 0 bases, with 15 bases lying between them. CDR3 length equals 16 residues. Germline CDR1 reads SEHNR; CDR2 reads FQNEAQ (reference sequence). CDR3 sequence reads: CASSDTGRDSTDTQYF. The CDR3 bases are TGTGCCAGCAGCGACACAGGACGCGATAGCACAGATACGCAGTATTTT.